Listed below are T cell receptor beta chains from one sample, sequenced in a study of T cells in localized non-small cell lung cancer. The table came from immunoSEQ multiplex PCR; TCRdb's copy has only in-frame clones and leaves some out. The table records about 33,000 clones, approximately 80% of them present only once. The material sequenced was peripheral blood, taken before any cancer treatment. These receptor sequences come from a male donor at least 60 years old with stage II squamous cell lung carcinoma. Each CDR3 is given with its conserved first and last residue. Fields, in order: D gene, V gene, J gene, CDR3 protein. D genes are given only for firm matches.

D gene: .
V gene: TRBV25-1
J gene: TRBJ2-1
CDR3 protein: CASSEEGWAYNEQFF

D gene: .
V gene: TRBV7-2
J gene: TRBJ2-7
CDR3 protein: CASSLAVSYEQYF

D gene: .
V gene: TRBV2
J gene: TRBJ1-6
CDR3 protein: CASTQGGSSPLHF

D gene: .
V gene: TRBV5-4
J gene: TRBJ1-3
CDR3 protein: CASSHSTGDSGNTIYF

D gene: TRBD1
V gene: TRBV23-1
J gene: TRBJ2-5
CDR3 protein: CASGGQGKRGKETQYF

D gene: .
V gene: TRBV5-6
J gene: TRBJ1-1
CDR3 protein: CASTNPGEGKNTEAFF

D gene: .
V gene: TRBV30
J gene: TRBJ2-2
CDR3 protein: CAWSGAGRGLGGELFF

D gene: TRBD1
V gene: TRBV5-1
J gene: TRBJ1-2
CDR3 protein: CASSGGTGPFYGYTF

D gene: TRBD2
V gene: TRBV5-1
J gene: TRBJ2-3
CDR3 protein: CASRGGLDTQYF

D gene: .
V gene: TRBV7-3
J gene: TRBJ2-3
CDR3 protein: CASSLGQFADTQYF

D gene: .
V gene: TRBV4-1
J gene: TRBJ1-1
CDR3 protein: CASSQDRISVGFPAFF

D gene: .
V gene: TRBV7-2
J gene: TRBJ2-3
CDR3 protein: CASSPKGAWSTDTQYF

D gene: .
V gene: TRBV7-2
J gene: TRBJ2-4
CDR3 protein: CASSSDPGAKNIQYF

D gene: .
V gene: TRBV18
J gene: TRBJ2-5
CDR3 protein: CASSPQVPGTGQETQYF

D gene: .
V gene: TRBV7-6
J gene: TRBJ2-2
CDR3 protein: CASSLSPASIAGELFF

D gene: .
V gene: TRBV10-1
J gene: TRBJ2-3
CDR3 protein: CASRGTGLDTQYF

D gene: TRBD2
V gene: TRBV11-3
J gene: TRBJ2-3
CDR3 protein: CASSPGGGRDTQYF

D gene: TRBD1
V gene: TRBV7-8
J gene: TRBJ1-6
CDR3 protein: CASSPFGTGDPRGHYNSPLHF

D gene: .
V gene: TRBV7-9
J gene: TRBJ2-5
CDR3 protein: CASSLKIEFETQYF

D gene: .
V gene: TRBV4-3
J gene: TRBJ1-2
CDR3 protein: CASSQDGGLGDYGYTF

D gene: TRBD1
V gene: TRBV25-1
J gene: TRBJ1-2
CDR3 protein: CASSDGTAVNYGYTF

D gene: .
V gene: TRBV28
J gene: TRBJ2-7
CDR3 protein: CASSFGLAGSYEQYF

D gene: .
V gene: TRBV5-1
J gene: TRBJ1-5
CDR3 protein: CASSFGGDGQPQHF

D gene: .
V gene: TRBV10-3
J gene: TRBJ2-7
CDR3 protein: CAITSGTGSSYEQYF